This TCR beta chain was captured in a study of shared clonotypes between healthy human individuals (dated by TCRdb to 2019 to 2021). The study in broad terms: A few men and a couple of women, aged 18 to 49 years, made up the cohort. To estimate repertoire size and how much clonotype sharing occurs between individuals, the study deeply sequenced the blood TCR repertoires of several healthy adults. Between about 0.85 and 8.9 billion PBMCs per donor were obtained by leukapheresis. For each donor, CD4 naive and CD4 memory were each given three plates, CD8 naive was given two plates, and CD8 memory was given one plate. Different laboratories and diverse techniques were used to prepare libraries and sequence TCR repertoires, to increase sequencing depth and limit assay-specific biases. Overall results and qualifications from the work: Even with the large sequencing depth, rarefaction of the sorted-subset datasets indicated that sequencing was incomplete. Roughly 5.2% of naive CD4, roughly 3.5% of naive CD8, around 2.3% of memory CD4, and around 0.42% of memory CD8 clonotypes were shared across several donors. Pairwise subsampling led to the expectation that sequencing depth would affect the degree of clonotype sharing among donors. Estimated clonotype richness was generally larger for naive than for memory subsets. Because the study included only a small number of donors, the genetic and exposure-history diversity represented was limited. Compared with non-shared clonotypes, clonotypes shared by all four sorted-subset donors had higher generation probabilities. Sampling was limited to blood, and TCR repertoires in tissue likely differ from TCR repertoires in blood.

The CDR3 numbers 11 residues from cysteine through phenylalanine. CDR3 DNA only is kept here, 33 bases in frame from base 1. V lost 4 bases and J lost 4 bases; the stretch between them is 7 bases long. The CDR1 and CDR2 encoded by the germline V gene (reference sequence) are GTSNPN and SVGIG. As to this clone: The specificity of this receptor is unknown. No qualities accompany the bases; no much larger clone lies one base away.

The donors were healthy, HIV-negative adults who had no recently reported acute infections or vaccinations. All donors were Caucasian adults living in Nashville, Tennessee, USA. CD4+ T cells were enriched through magnetic negative selection, after which naive cells were positively selected on CD45RA and the remaining negative fraction served as the memory subset. After blood collection by leukapheresis, PBMCs were isolated using Ficoll-Histopaque density gradient centrifugation and then cryopreserved in the vapor phase of liquid nitrogen. Analytical flow cytometry was used to check the purity and quantity of every magnetically sorted T cell population. Each sorted fraction had its genomic DNA isolated and then quantified by UV absorbance on a Nanodrop 2000c. Using the deep immunoSEQ assay, TCR CDR3 regions were amplified from genomic DNA by multiplex PCR. Genomic DNA extracted from each cell subset was distributed evenly over all wells of several immunoSEQ 96-well plates, and each plate served as one replicate. For sorted subsets, approximately 200 ng of genomic DNA, equivalent to around 30,000 T cell genomes, went into each replicate PCR. Purified libraries were measured with a Qubit 3.0 fluorometer, size-checked on a Bioanalyzer 2100, and measured again with the KAPA Library Quantification kit. Every immunoSEQ 96-well plate was sequenced on a dedicated single-read 150-cycle Illumina NextSeq 550 flow cell. In the paper's pipeline: Because only junctional sequences without quality scores were contained in the immunoSEQ output, filtering matching that applied to full-length reads could not be performed. Sequences were annotated with PyIR, a Python wrapper for IgBLAST v1.9, using IMGT germline references to assign V/J genes and CDR3. Reads with weak V/J assignments (E-value above 1e-6), missing CDR3, stop codons, out-of-frame junctions, or ambiguous translated residues were removed. V3J clonotypes were defined as sequences sharing the same inferred V gene, J gene, and CDR3 amino acid sequence. To compute the percentage overlap between repertoires, the number of shared unique clonotypes was divided by the size of the smaller repertoire. Three approaches were used to assess repertoire richness: RTK rarefaction, the Chao1 estimator, and Recon v2.1 estimates of unobserved clonotypes. For all TCRbeta clonotypes obtained by the gDNA method from four donors, generation probabilities were computed with OLGA. The table was pulled from immuneACCESS by TCRdb, which kept in-frame rearrangements only. Such tables lose some clones; where checked, under half of the loss comes from unresolved V genes, and the rest has no known cause. V and J calls and clone size are as listed in that table; D and trimming were resolved from the DNA. The sample data list approximately 940,000 clones, and over 60% of these were observed just once. The leading ten clones occupy approximately 1.5% of the sample.

This sequence uses TRBV30 and TRBJ1-1; TRBD1 could be the D gene, as 5 bases match. The origin of this receptor is a young man in good health. The source material was memory CD4+ T cells sorted from blood. In the paper's terms, the cell subset or site label means: CD45RA-negative fraction. The CDR3 protein: CAWMGVTEAFF. The DNA is as follows: TGTGCCTGGATGGGGGTCACTGAAGCTTTCTTT.